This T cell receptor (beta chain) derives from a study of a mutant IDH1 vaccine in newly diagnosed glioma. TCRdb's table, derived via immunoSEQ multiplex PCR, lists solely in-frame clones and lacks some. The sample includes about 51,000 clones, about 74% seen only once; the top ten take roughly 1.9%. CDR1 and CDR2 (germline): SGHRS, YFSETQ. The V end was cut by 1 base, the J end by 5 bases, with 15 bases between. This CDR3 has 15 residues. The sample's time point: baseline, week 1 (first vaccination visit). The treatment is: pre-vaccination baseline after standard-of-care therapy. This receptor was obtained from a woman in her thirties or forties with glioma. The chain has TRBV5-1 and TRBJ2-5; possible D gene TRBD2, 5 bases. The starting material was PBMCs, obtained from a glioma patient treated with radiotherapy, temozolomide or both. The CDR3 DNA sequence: TGCGCCAGCAGCTTGAGTCGGGGTACTGAGGAGACCCAGTACTTC. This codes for CASSLSRGTEETQYF.